This note documents a single T cell receptor (beta chain) sequence. Its binding antigen is unknown. Base qualities are not recorded, but no much larger clone differs from it by a single base. Based on the germline V gene, the CDR1 and CDR2 sequences are KGHSY and FQNENV. CDR3 length: 14 amino acids, cysteine to phenylalanine. Only the CDR3 portion is preserved as DNA: 42 bases, with reading frame beginning at the first base. V and J are truncated by 4 bases and 6 bases respectively, leaving an intervening sequence of 12 bases. This entry comes from a study of cytomegalovirus exposure and HLA in healthy donors (dated by TCRdb to the late 2010s). Study-wide context: According to an earlier analysis of a few hundred of the donors, about 180 million T cells yielded over 90 million unique TCR beta sequences and about 300 Gb of sequence data. The study aimed to test whether signatures of past pathogen exposure could be identified by cataloging public T cell receptors. The number of donors typed differed by locus, with roughly 620-640 for A, B, C, DRB1 and DQB1, roughly 520 for DQA1, 600 to 610 for DPA1, and around 460 for DPB1. A later analysis re-analyzed previously published TCR beta repertoires from roughly 630 donors and added high-resolution HLA genotyping to study TCR occurrence patterns. An earlier analysis of 587 of the donors applied high-throughput TCR beta sequencing to assess whether each TCR beta V gene segment acted as functional or pseudogenic. About 300 gigabases of sequencing data and 75 million to 85 million unique TCR sequences made up an early release that covered around 640 HLA-typed donors. Alongside the repertoire data, information on donor age, sex, ethnicity and CMV serostatus was compiled. Among the roughly 390 genotyped donors, approximately 76% belonged to the genetic ancestry cluster associated with self-reported Caucasian donors. Genome-wide SNP genotypes for about 65% of the roughly 700 donors were used in a later genetic analysis, which treated that subset as a discovery cohort. HLA typing covered class I and class II loci at four-digit resolution. The study profiled the T cell repertoires of about 720 subjects by immunosequencing and related them to cytomegalovirus serostatus. Every repertoire in the discovery cohort had been generated on one and the same sequencing platform. To predict cytomegalovirus infection status, the study combined high-throughput TCR immunosequencing, statistical association of individual TCRs with disease status, and machine learning. Rather than using new phenotypic data, the later analysis identified candidate immune exposures from TCR beta sequences and from how often those sequences occurred across donors. A separate validation cohort of more than 100 different subjects was used in addition to the approximately 670-subject first cohort. Among a few hundred genotyped donors of the cohort, an average of about 240,000 unique TCR beta nucleotide sequences were sequenced per donor, about a sixth of them non-productive. Because of strong linkage in the cohort, five DR-DQ haplotypes were treated as single units for association and clustering.

The cohort comprised some 680 healthy bone marrow donors. Cohort members were all nominally healthy when sampled, although unrecorded immune exposures were likely present. The donor was CMV seropositive and belonged to the group of 250 to 300 seropositive cohort members. Each donor provided a peripheral blood sample, and peripheral blood mononuclear cells were used for TCR beta sequencing. The Qiagen DNeasy Blood Extraction Kit was used to extract genomic DNA from the blood cell samples. The library relied on the immunoSEQ multiplex PCR assay. For the multiplex PCR, a mixture combining 60 forward primers for TCR Vbeta segments and 13 reverse primers for TCR Jbeta segments was used. The CDR3 region of rearranged TCR beta genes was amplified from genomic DNA by a multiplex PCR assay. On the Illumina HiSeq System, the amplified TCR beta libraries were sequenced as 87-base-pair reads. As for how the authors treated the data: In a later analysis, roughly 80 million unique TCR beta chains were counted across the 650 to 700 repertoires, and roughly 10 million of these chains were shared by at least two donors. Raw reads were error-corrected and collapsed into unique sequences by a nearest-neighbor algorithm in which closely related sequences were merged to remove PCR and sequencing errors. CDR3 sequences were aligned to IMGT reference sequences to assign V, D and J gene segments. For a sequence to be retained, a match of at least six nucleotides to both a V gene segment and a J gene segment was required. A rearrangement counted as productive if the CDR3 had no stop codons and remained in frame with V and J, and every other rearrangement counted as non-productive. CDR3 was defined according to IMGT convention as the region running from the second conserved V-encoded cysteine to the conserved J-encoded phenylalanine. In an earlier analysis of roughly 610 of the donors, sequences lacking an unambiguous match to a single V gene segment were excluded. In an earlier analysis of almost 600 of the donors, a V segment was called functional when productive rearrangements were above 56.7%, and segregating when the standard deviation between donors exceeded 5%. A statistical classification framework was developed to diagnose cytomegalovirus status using the catalog of TCR beta chain sequences. In a later analysis, V and J genes were assigned by comparing TCR nucleotide sequences against IMGT/GENE-DB human TR gene sequences. The TCRdist pipeline was used in a later analysis to assign CDR3 sequences and most-parsimonious VDJ recombination scenarios. A later analysis defined each TCR beta chain by its CDR3 amino acid sequence plus V-gene family, and excluded reads lacking a unique V-gene family. In a later analysis, 450 to 600 highly shared, low-generation-probability nucleotide sequences were removed to address suspected cross-contamination and a sequencing artifact. For each public chain, a later analysis derived a clonal expansion index from normalized ranks of inferred template counts within each repertoire. A later analysis computed generation probabilities with a VDJ recombination model fitted to out-of-frame rearrangements, and checked the results against IGoR. In a later analysis, hypergeometric tests were used to score TCR-TCR, TCR-HLA and TCR-CMV co-occurrence, with a repertoire-size bias correction applied to TCR pairs. A later analysis estimated false discovery rates by permuting HLA or CMV assignments 20 times. A later analysis grouped co-occurring TCRs with DBSCAN, adding TCRdist sequence similarity when clustering within HLA-allele-positive subsets. Repertoires with fewer than 30,000 or more than 120,000 public chains were left out of co-occurrence clustering, as were a handful of repertoires with anomalous nucleotide sharing. Drawn from immuneACCESS, this table holds only the in-frame rearrangements with V and J called that TCRdb kept. Clones are partly lost; checked studies trace under half to an unresolved V gene and leave the rest unexplained. V and J calls plus clone size are reproduced from that table; the DNA served to infer D and trimming. The sample table records around 120,000 clones; around 74% of these occur just once. The ten top clones hold 30% of the sample.

Findings and caveats that apply to the study as a whole: An earlier analysis of 587 of the donors showed that most TCR beta V segments appeared in productive rearrangements either about 90% or about 30% of the time, which broadly matched IMGT annotations. An association between a missense DCLRE1C variant and V-gene and J-gene trimming of TCR beta chains was found in a later genetic analysis and replicated in an independent cohort. In vitro tests confirmed that three of the cytomegalovirus-associated TCR beta chains recognize cytomegalovirus antigens. Several of the top co-occurrence clusters appeared to be linked to parvovirus B19, influenza, CMV and Epstein-Barr virus, according to a later analysis. According to a later genetic analysis, donors in an Asian-associated ancestry cluster had fewer N-insertions in productive TCRs than the approximately 610-donor mean. In both the original and validation cohorts, the classifier was reported to diagnose cytomegalovirus status with high specificity and sensitivity. In a later analysis, the rate of TCR association differed among HLA loci, with DRB1 alleles having the most associated TCRs and HLA-C alleles having the fewest. Because some donors lacked HLA typing at each locus, the association tests relied only on the typed subset. Most TCR sequences were observed very rarely across donors, whereas some public TCRs were present in many individuals. Correlated functional status among segregating V segments might reflect linkage disequilibrium, but an unknown experimental factor could not be ruled out. The only immune exposure information available for the cohort was CMV serostatus. The sequencing pipeline was judged likely to have produced a cluster of highly shared sequence variants as a technical artifact. The cohort was sequenced for TCR beta chains only, and without alpha or paired-chain data the features that could be detected were limited. In the study, some 180 TCR beta chains were listed as associated with cytomegalovirus. A further reported finding was that TCR beta sequences accurately predicted the HLA-A and HLA-B alleles for most subjects in the first cohort. In a later analysis, HLA-associated TCR beta chains were found to be more clonally expanded and to have lower generation probabilities than equally common non-associated chains. According to the authors, the approach could potentially be generalized to other disease states and immunological phenotypes. The earlier analysis of 587 of the donors excluded some 15 rarely observed V segments, including chromosome 9 orphons, because counts were too low. Sequencing depth was assumed to be roughly uniform across donors in the presence/absence analyses, though that assumption may not hold. At a false discovery rate of 0.05, a later analysis linked roughly 17,000 TCR beta sequences to specific HLA alleles. According to a later analysis, most CMV-associated TCR beta chains appeared to be HLA-restricted, and the HLA associations seemed to be driven largely by CMV exposure. Some IMGT-functional V segments, including TRBV6-2 and TRBV6-3, could not be distinguished by the 87-base-pair reads and were therefore excluded. When HLA alleles, especially DR and DQ, strongly co-occurred, attributing TCR associations to individual alleles was difficult.

This TCR was sampled from a man between 60 and 75 years old in good health and CMV-seropositive. Sequenced sample: PBMCs. This chain is built from TRBV16 and TRBJ1-4; the D segment could be TRBD1, given 6 matching bases. The CDR3 protein: CASSLQGKDEKLFF. The sequence in DNA is TGTGCCAGCAGCCTTCAGGGGAAGGATGAAAAACTGTTTTTT. The full variable domain, with segments outside the CDR3 supplied by the reference TRBV16 and TRBJ1-4 proteins, appears as GEEVAQTPKHLVRGEGQKAKLYCAPIKGHSYVFWYQQVLKNEFKFLISFQNENVFDETGMPKERFSAKCLPNSPCSLEIQATKLEDSAVYFCASSLQGKDEKLFFGSGTQLSVL.